The sequence of this TCR beta chain was determined in a study of human T cells and chemical hapten exposure. V lost 5 bases and J lost 2; bases outside the gene matches: 14. The CDR3 spans 18 residues. The V gene's germline CDR1 is SGHTA and CDR2 FQGNSA. TCRdb used MiXCR to reprocess the RACE reads, holding one entry per CDR3 protein. This table holds around 160,000 distinct CDR3 sequences, more than 14% found once. In regard to this clonotype: Its cognate antigen is unknown.

General study findings and limits: Large CDR3 similarity clusters arose significantly more often from expanded TCRs than from controls.

The time point is: patch test 1, 2 weeks after DPC sensitization. Treatment in this sample: therapeutic diphenylcyclopropenone sensitization with weekly scalp DPC. Ahead of applying each patch test, blood was sampled. The sequences come from whole blood, collected in connection with sensitization to the hapten diphenylcyclopropenone (DPC). This TCR was recovered from a woman aged 25 to 45 with alopecia areata. Some clones in this sample may be carry-over from other donors' samples. The chain recombines TRBV7-2 with TRBJ2-7; 11 positions match TRBD2. The CDR3 sequence is CASSAHGRGLAVAYEQYF. The CDR3 bases are TGTGCCAGCAGCGCTCATGGGCGGGGACTAGCGGTCGCCTACGAGCAGTACTTC.